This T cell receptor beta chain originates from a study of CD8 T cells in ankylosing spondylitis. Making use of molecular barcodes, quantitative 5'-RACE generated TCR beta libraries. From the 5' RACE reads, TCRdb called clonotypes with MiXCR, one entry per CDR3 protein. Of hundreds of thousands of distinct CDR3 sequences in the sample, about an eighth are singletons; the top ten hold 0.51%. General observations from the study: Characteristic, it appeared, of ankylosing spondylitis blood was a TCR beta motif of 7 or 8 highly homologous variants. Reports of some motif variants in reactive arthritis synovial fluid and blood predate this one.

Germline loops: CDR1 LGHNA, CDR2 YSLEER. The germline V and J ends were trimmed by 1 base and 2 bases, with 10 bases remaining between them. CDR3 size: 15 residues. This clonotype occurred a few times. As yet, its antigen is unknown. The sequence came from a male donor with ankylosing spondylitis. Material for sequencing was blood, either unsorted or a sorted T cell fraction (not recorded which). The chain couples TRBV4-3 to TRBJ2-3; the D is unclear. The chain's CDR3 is CASSQGPQPTDTQYF. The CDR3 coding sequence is TGCGCCAGCAGCCAAGGACCGCAACCCACAGATACGCAGTATTTT.